Listed here are 5 T cell receptor beta chains from one sample, sequenced in a study of beta chain features in type 1 diabetes. The entirety of the isolated RNA underwent reverse transcription, so expressed TCRB transcripts were sequenced. The method was immunoSEQ multiplex PCR; TCRdb's version includes in-frame clones alone and lacks a portion of them. In the table there are about half a million clones, around 28% of which are singletons. Sample: naive CD4+ T cells from blood. The source of these receptors is a man aged 18 to 30 in good health.

The chain carries TRBV7-2 and TRBJ2-2; 10 nucleotides match TRBD2. The germline V gene has CDR1 SGHTA and CDR2 FQGNSA. This CDR3 has 16 residues. Losses at the gene ends were 5 bases for V and 6 bases for J; bases not matched to a gene: 9. The CDR3 DNA reads TGTGCCAGCAGCCCACAAAGCGGGAGGGCCCCCGGGGAGCTGTTTTTT. It encodes CASSPQSGRAPGELFF.

This chain joins TRBV10-3 and TRBJ2-3, with 8 positions matching TRBD1. Germline CDR1 ENHRY, CDR2 SYGVKD. With V trimmed by 11 bases and J by 3 bases, 7 bases remained unmatched. The CDR3 is made up of 13 amino acids. In DNA form, the CDR3 reads TGTGCCGTCGGACAGGGAGCGACAGATACGCAGTATTTT. As protein: CAVGQGATDTQYF.

V and J are TRBV6-5 and TRBJ2-3; D not certain. The V gene lost 5 bases and the J gene lost 1 base, with 7 bases spanning the gap. CDR3 length: 13 amino acids. The germline CDR1 and CDR2 sequences are MNHEY and SVGAGI. CDR3 sequence reads: CASSQPGTDTQYF. CDR3 nucleotide sequence: TGTGCCAGCAGTCAGCCAGGCACAGATACGCAGTATTTT.

A note on this clone: Other DNA sequences from this sample encode an identical CDR3 as well. The gene calls are TRBV29-1 and TRBJ2-7; 9 nucleotides agree with TRBD1. V lost 6 bases, J lost 1 base, and 1 base stayed unmatched. There are 12 residues in the CDR3. Germline V CDR1 and CDR2: SQVTM, ANQGSEA. Here the CDR3 DNA reads TGCAGCGTGGGACAGGGTTCCTACGAGCAGTACTTC. It is translated as CSVGQGSYEQYF.

The V gene is TRBV7-9, the J gene TRBJ2-3; D might be TRBD2 (5 bases). Germline assignment: CDR1 SEHNR and CDR2 FQNEAQ (reference sequence). The V end was cut by 11 bases, the J end by 2 bases, with 14 bases between. The CDR3 runs to 13 residues. CDR3 residues: CAGSRGNTDTQYF. The CDR3 DNA follows: TGTGCCGGCTCGCGAGGGAACACAGATACGCAGTATTTT.